Given below is one T cell receptor beta chain in context. The method was immunoSEQ multiplex PCR; TCRdb's version includes in-frame clones alone and lacks a portion of them. Found here are over 25,000 clones, about 90% of them singletons; the top ten hold approximately 0.71%. The sample belongs to a study of stem cell transplantation in POMP-related autoinflammatory disease. This CDR3 has 15 residues. CDR1 and CDR2 from the germline V gene are MGHRA and YSYEKL. Trimming cost V 4 bases and J 2 bases; bases outside gene matches: 5. This TCR was sampled from a human donor with POMP-related autoinflammation and immune dysregulation (PRAID). V usage is TRBV4-1 and J usage is TRBJ2-1; 7 nucleotides line up with TRBD2. This specimen was CD4+ T cells from PBMCs, taken before stem cell transplantation. The DNA for the CDR3 is TGCGCCAGCAGCCCCAGGGAGGGGCCCTACAATGAGCAGTTCTTC. This sequence encodes CASSPREGPYNEQFF.